This TCR beta chain is drawn from a study of neoadjuvant anti-PD-1 for oral cavity cancer. The germline V gene encodes CDR1 LNHDA and CDR2 SQIVND (reference sequence). The CDR3 is 13 residues long. The germline V and J ends were trimmed by 8 bases and 0 bases, with 10 bases remaining between them. Here immunoSEQ multiplex PCR was the method, and the copy in TCRdb shows in-frame clones only, minus some. Of tens of thousands of clones in the sample, more than 70% are singletons; the top ten hold approximately 3%. This rearrangement joins TRBV19 to TRBJ1-1; D is unresolved. This clonotype was sampled from a person between 40 and 79 years old with oral cavity squamous cell carcinoma. This specimen consisted of PBMCs, obtained before nivolumab (anti-PD-1) treatment. Here the CDR3 DNA reads TGTGCCAGTTCGGTCTCCCTGAACACTGAAGCTTTCTTT. As protein: CASSVSLNTEAFF. Combining the CDR3 with reference TRBV19 and TRBJ1-1 gives the whole variable domain DGGITQSPKYLFRKEGQNVTLSCEQNLNHDAMYWYRQDPGQGLRLIYYSQIVNDFQKGDIAEGYSVSREKKESFPLTVTSAQKNPTAFYLCASSVSLNTEAFFGQGTRLTVV.